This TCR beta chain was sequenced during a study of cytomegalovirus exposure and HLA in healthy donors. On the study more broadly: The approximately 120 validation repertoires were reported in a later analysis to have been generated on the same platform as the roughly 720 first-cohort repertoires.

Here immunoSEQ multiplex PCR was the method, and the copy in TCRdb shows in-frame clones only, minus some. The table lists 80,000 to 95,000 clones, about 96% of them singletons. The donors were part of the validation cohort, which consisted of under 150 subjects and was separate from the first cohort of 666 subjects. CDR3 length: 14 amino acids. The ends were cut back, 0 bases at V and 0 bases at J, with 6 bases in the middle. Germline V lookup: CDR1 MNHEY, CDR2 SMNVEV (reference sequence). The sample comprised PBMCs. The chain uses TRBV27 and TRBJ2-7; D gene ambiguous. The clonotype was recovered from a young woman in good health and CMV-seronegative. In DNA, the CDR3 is TGTGCCAGCAGTTTATCGTCGGTCTCCTACGAGCAGTACTTC. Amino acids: CASSLSSVSYEQYF.